This T cell receptor beta chain originates from a study of cytomegalovirus exposure and HLA in healthy donors. Primers included in the PCR were 60 Vbeta and 13 Jbeta primers. TCRdb's table, derived via immunoSEQ multiplex PCR, lists solely in-frame clones and lacks some. The sample records approximately 200,000 clones, 80% to 85% being singletons. The trim removed 3 bases at V and 1 base at J, leaving 5 bases unmatched. CDR1 is MNHEY, CDR2 SMNVEV, per germline (reference sequence). The CDR3 consists of 15 residues. This clone was picked up one time. The rearrangement joins TRBV27 to TRBJ2-5; 7 nucleotides line up with TRBD1. The TCR originated in a woman between 45 and 60 years old in good health and CMV-seropositive. Source material: PBMCs. In DNA, the CDR3 is TGTGCCAGCAGTTTGGGGGCAGGGGGCCAAGAGACCCAGTACTTC. Amino acid sequence: CASSLGAGGQETQYF.